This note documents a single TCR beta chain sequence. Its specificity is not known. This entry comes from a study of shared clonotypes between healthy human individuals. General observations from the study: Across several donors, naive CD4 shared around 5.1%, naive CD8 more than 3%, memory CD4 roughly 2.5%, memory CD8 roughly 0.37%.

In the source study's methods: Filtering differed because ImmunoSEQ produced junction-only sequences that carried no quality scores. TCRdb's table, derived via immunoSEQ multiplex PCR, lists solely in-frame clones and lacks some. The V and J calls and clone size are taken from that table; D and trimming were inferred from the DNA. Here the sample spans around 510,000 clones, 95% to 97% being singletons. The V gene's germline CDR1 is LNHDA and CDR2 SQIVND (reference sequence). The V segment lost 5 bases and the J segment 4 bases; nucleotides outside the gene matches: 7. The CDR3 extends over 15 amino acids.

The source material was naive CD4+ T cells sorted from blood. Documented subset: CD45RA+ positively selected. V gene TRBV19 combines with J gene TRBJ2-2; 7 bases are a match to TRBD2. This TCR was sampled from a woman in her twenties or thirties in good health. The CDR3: CASSVQPGGTGELFF. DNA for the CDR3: TGTGCCAGTAGTGTTCAGCCGGGGGGCACCGGGGAGCTGTTTTTT.